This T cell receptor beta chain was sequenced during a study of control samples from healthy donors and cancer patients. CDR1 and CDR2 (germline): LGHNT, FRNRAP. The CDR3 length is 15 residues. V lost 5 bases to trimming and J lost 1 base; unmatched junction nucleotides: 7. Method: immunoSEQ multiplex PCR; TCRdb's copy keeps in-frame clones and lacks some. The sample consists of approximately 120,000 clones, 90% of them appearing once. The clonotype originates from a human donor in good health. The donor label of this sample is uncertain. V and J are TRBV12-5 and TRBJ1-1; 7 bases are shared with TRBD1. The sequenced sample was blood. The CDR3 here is CASGGQGQKNTEAFF. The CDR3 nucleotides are TGTGCTAGTGGTGGTCAGGGACAGAAGAACACTGAAGCTTTCTTT.